Listed below are T cell receptor beta chains from one sample, sequenced in a study of OX40 agonist ivuxolimab in advanced cancers. Libraries were prepared by immunoSEQ multiplex PCR; TCRdb keeps only in-frame clonotypes and omits some of them. The table has roughly 56,000 clones, over 75% seen once; the top ten hold more than 1.2%. The source material was CD4+ or CD8+ T cells sorted from blood, sampled in a trial of the OX40 agonist ivuxolimab. These receptors came from an adult with an advanced solid tumor such as melanoma, head and neck, liver or kidney cancer. CDR3s include the opening cysteine and the closing phenylalanine or tryptophan. Each record gives: V gene, J gene, D gene, clone size, CDR3 protein, CDR3 DNA. D genes are given only for firm matches. Expanded clones are given a class, and other clones once, few, many or no size at all.

>TRBV11-2|TRBJ2-7|-|-
CASSAYYEQYF
TGTGCCAGCAGCGCCTACTACGAGCAGTACTTC
>TRBV2|TRBJ2-1|TRBD2|-
CASSYTSGRTNEQFF
TGTGCCAGCAGCTATACTAGCGGGAGGACCAATGAGCAGTTCTTC
>TRBV30|TRBJ2-2|-|few
CAWIREWDTGELFF
TGTGCCTGGATAAGGGAATGGGACACCGGGGAGCTGTTTTTT
>TRBV5-1|TRBJ2-7|TRBD2|-
CASSPSAGAGYEQYF
TGCGCCAGCAGCCCCTCAGCGGGGGCTGGATACGAGCAGTACTTC
>TRBV9|TRBJ2-3|-|-
CASSASSTDTQYF
TGTGCCAGCAGCGCCAGTAGCACAGATACGCAGTATTTT
>TRBV9|TRBJ1-1|-|-
CASSVAGGMNTEAFF
TGTGCCAGCAGCGTAGCTGGGGGTATGAACACTGAAGCTTTCTTT
>TRBV6-5|TRBJ2-2|-|-
CASSPPGPLTGELFF
TGTGCCAGCAGTCCCCCGGGACCATTAACTGGGGAGCTGTTTTTT
>TRBV7-9|TRBJ2-1|TRBD2|-
CASSLLSGGPNEQFF
TGTGCCAGCAGCTTACTTAGCGGGGGCCCCAATGAGCAGTTCTTC
>TRBV10-3|TRBJ2-5|TRBD2|-
CAISDSGRSKWTQYF
TGTGCCATCAGTGACAGCGGGAGGTCTAAGTGGACCCAGTACTTC
>TRBV7-9|TRBJ2-2|-|-
CASSLVSGEGSGELFF
TGTGCCAGCAGCTTAGTCTCAGGGGAAGGATCCGGGGAGCTGTTTTTT
>TRBV11-3|TRBJ1-1|-|-
CASSFEGEAHTEAFF
TGTGCCAGCAGCTTCGAAGGGGAGGCGCACACTGAAGCTTTCTTT
>TRBV5-5|TRBJ2-1|TRBD2|-
CASSSPGLAGGLSEQFF
TGTGCCAGCAGCTCTCCGGGACTAGCGGGGGGGCTTAGTGAGCAGTTCTTC
>TRBV10-3|TRBJ1-5|-|-
CAISEFREVGQPQHF
TGTGCCATCAGTGAGTTTAGGGAAGTTGGTCAGCCCCAGCATTTT
>TRBV5-1|TRBJ2-7|TRBD2|-
CASSLGLAGGYEQYF
TGCGCCAGCAGCTTGGGACTAGCGGGAGGGTACGAGCAGTACTTC
>TRBV6-1|TRBJ2-7|-|-
CASSEGYGSRSYEQYF
TGTGCCAGCAGTGAAGGTTACGGGAGTCGCTCCTACGAGCAGTACTTC
>TRBV7-9|TRBJ2-5|-|-
CASSTRQETQYF
TGTGCCAGCAGCACAAGACAAGAGACCCAGTACTTC
>TRBV5-6|TRBJ2-1|-|-
CASSFGQLINEQFF
TGTGCCAGCAGCTTTGGACAGTTAATCAATGAGCAGTTCTTC
>TRBV6-1|TRBJ1-1|TRBD1|-
CASSDRQGTEAFF
TGTGCCAGCAGTGATAGACAGGGTACTGAAGCTTTCTTT
>TRBV4-1|TRBJ2-5|-|-
CASSQDVRGQETQYF
TGCGCCAGCAGCCAAGATGTAAGGGGCCAAGAGACCCAGTACTTC
>TRBV7-9|TRBJ1-4|TRBD1|-
CASSLTGGREKLFF
TGTGCCAGCAGCTTAACAGGGGGGCGTGAAAAACTGTTTTTT
>TRBV7-9|TRBJ2-5|-|-
CASSLLPAFGETQYF
TGTGCCAGCAGCTTGTTACCGGCATTCGGAGAGACCCAGTACTTC
>TRBV7-6|TRBJ2-5|TRBD1|once
CASSSDRGHRAQYF
TGTGCCAGCAGCTCGGACAGGGGGCACCGGGCCCAGTACTTC
>TRBV18|TRBJ2-7|-|once
CASSHSQGSRGEQYF
TGTGCCAGCTCACACTCACAGGGTAGTAGGGGCGAGCAGTACTTC
>TRBV5-3|TRBJ1-2|TRBD1|-
CARRGAWDRWGYGYTF
TGTGCCAGAAGGGGCGCCTGGGACAGGTGGGGCTATGGCTACACCTTC
>TRBV10-1|TRBJ2-3|-|-
CASRGTNTDTQYF
TGCGCCAGCAGAGGAACGAACACAGATACGCAGTATTTT
>TRBV11-3|TRBJ2-5|TRBD2|-
CASSLTSGRETQYF
TGTGCCAGCAGCTTAACTAGCGGGAGGGAGACCCAGTACTTC
>TRBV6-5|TRBJ1-2|-|once
CASSYSTGVGYTF
TGTGCCAGCAGTTACTCGACTGGGGTAGGCTACACCTTC
>TRBV9|TRBJ1-2|TRBD1|-
CASSVEGAYGYTF
TGTGCCAGCAGCGTAGAGGGGGCGTATGGCTACACCTTC
>TRBV19|TRBJ2-3|-|-
CASKGVSTDTQYF
TGTGCCAGTAAGGGTGTAAGCACAGATACGCAGTATTTT
>TRBV7-9|TRBJ1-2|TRBD1|-
CASSPRQGGKDGYTF
TGTGCCAGCAGCCCTAGACAGGGGGGGAAGGATGGCTACACCTTC
>TRBV29-1|TRBJ2-7|TRBD2|once
CSVQVAGPYEQYF
TGCAGCGTTCAGGTAGCGGGTCCCTACGAGCAGTACTTC
>TRBV27|TRBJ2-7|TRBD1|-
CASSYRGPYEQYF
TGTGCCAGCAGTTACAGGGGGCCCTACGAGCAGTACTTC
>TRBV5-1|TRBJ2-1|TRBD2|-
CASGTSGGFYNEQFF
TGCGCCAGCGGGACTAGCGGGGGGTTCTACAATGAGCAGTTCTTC
>TRBV6-1|TRBJ1-2|-|-
CASSVFYGYTF
TGTGCCAGCAGTGTTTTTTATGGCTACACCTTC
>TRBV6-1|TRBJ1-2|-|-
CASSASETGSLYGYTF
TGTGCCAGCAGTGCCAGCGAGACGGGATCTTTATATGGCTACACCTTC
>TRBV6-1|TRBJ1-5|-|-
CASSEGLVGVNQPQHF
TGTGCCAGCAGTGAAGGGCTAGTTGGGGTAAATCAGCCCCAGCATTTT
>TRBV7-3|TRBJ2-1|-|-
CASSLNNNEQFF
TGTGCCAGCAGCTTAAATAACAATGAGCAGTTCTTC
>TRBV7-8|TRBJ1-5|-|-
CASSLTVTWGNQPQHF
TGTGCCAGCAGCTTAACGGTGACTTGGGGCAATCAGCCCCAGCATTTT
>TRBV7-2|TRBJ1-2|-|-
CASSLGGSDGYTF
TGTGCCAGCAGCTTAGGAGGGTCGGATGGCTACACCTTC
>TRBV12-5|TRBJ2-1|TRBD1|-
CASGLLRMRQGANNEQFF
TGTGCTAGTGGTTTGCTGCGGATGAGACAGGGGGCTAACAATGAGCAGTTCTTC
>TRBV29-1|TRBJ1-2|-|once
CSAGNLDYGYTF
TGCAGCGCTGGGAACCTGGACTATGGCTACACCTTC
>TRBV11-3|TRBJ2-7|-|-
CASSFGVSSYEQYF
TGTGCCAGCAGCTTTGGGGTAAGCTCCTACGAGCAGTACTTC
>TRBV5-4|TRBJ2-3|-|-
CASSSGQGHGDTQYF
TGTGCCAGCAGCTCGGGACAAGGGCACGGGGATACGCAGTATTTT
>TRBV2|TRBJ2-7|-|-
CASEGVSYEQYF
TGTGCCAGCGAGGGGGTGAGCTACGAGCAGTACTTC
>TRBV10-2|TRBJ2-3|TRBD1|-
CASSPDRDPPDTQYF
TGCGCCAGCAGCCCTGACAGGGACCCCCCAGATACGCAGTATTTT
>TRBV5-1|TRBJ2-3|-|-
CASRITDTQYF
TGCGCCAGCAGAATCACAGATACGCAGTATTTT
>TRBV2|TRBJ2-6|-|-
CASGGYSGANVLTF
TGTGCTAGCGGAGGATACTCTGGGGCCAACGTCCTGACTTTC
>TRBV12-5|TRBJ2-3|TRBD1|-
CASGYQGAGSQYF
TGTGCTAGTGGTTATCAGGGGGCGGGGTCGCAGTATTTT